Shown below are 25 T cell receptor beta chains from a single sample sequenced in a study of cytomegalovirus exposure and HLA in healthy donors. The study ran its PCR with 60 Vbeta and 13 Jbeta primers. Sequencing used immunoSEQ multiplex PCR; TCRdb keeps in-frame clones, though not all of them. The sample carries about 160,000 clones, about three quarters recorded once. The sample comprised PBMCs. These receptors originate from a middle-aged woman in good health and CMV-seronegative.

The V call is TRBV7-8, the J call TRBJ2-7, with TRBD1 matching 9 bases. The CDR3 contains 13 residues. Germline CDR1 SGHVS, CDR2 FQNEAQ. With V trimmed by 5 bases and J by 6 bases, 5 bases remained unmatched. The CDR3: CASSITTGGEQYF. CDR3 bases: TGTGCCAGCAGCATTACGACAGGGGGCGAGCAGTACTTC.

The chain carries TRBV5-1 and TRBJ1-1, with unresolved D. Germline V gives CDR1 SGHRS, CDR2 YFSETQ. The V end was cut by 2 bases, the J end by 0 bases, with 5 bases between. The CDR3 is 13 residues long. The CDR3: CASSLFMNTEAFF. The CDR3 DNA sequence: TGCGCCAGCAGCTTATTCATGAACACTGAAGCTTTCTTT.

This clone has a handful of counts. The rearrangement uses TRBV10-3 and TRBJ2-7; 7 bases match TRBD2. The germline CDR1 and CDR2 sequences are ENHRY and SYGVKD. With V trimmed by 2 bases and J by 1 base, 8 bases remained unmatched. The CDR3 contains 16 residues. CDR3 protein: CAISEQGPSGSYEQYF. The CDR3 DNA sequence: TGTGCCATCAGTGAGCAGGGTCCTAGCGGTTCCTACGAGCAGTACTTC.

This sequence joins TRBV28 and TRBJ2-7; 9 bases are a match to TRBD1. The junction had 9 bases not matched to a gene; V was cut back by 4 bases and J by 5 bases. The CDR3 spans 15 residues. Germline V CDR1 and CDR2: MDHEN, SYDVKM. CDR3 DNA sequence: TGTGCCAGCAGTTCTGGGACAGGGTTCCTCGACGAGCAGTACTTC. Protein product: CASSSGTGFLDEQYF.

This clone was recorded only once. The V and J genes are TRBV27 and TRBJ1-5; a weak D match, TRBD1 (5 bases). CDR3 length: 16 amino acids. Germline V gives CDR1 MNHEY, CDR2 SMNVEV (reference sequence). The V gene lost 0 bases and the J gene lost 5 bases, with 14 bases spanning the gap. The CDR3 DNA is TGTGCCAGCAGTTTATCTTCCGCCTGGGGCGATCAGCCCCAGCATTTT. Encoded protein: CASSLSSAWGDQPQHF.

The rearrangement joins TRBV7-3 to TRBJ1-1; D gene unclear. V lost 5 bases, J lost 0 bases, and 7 bases lay in between. This CDR3 spans 13 amino acids. Germline lookup yields CDR1 SGHTA and CDR2 FQGTGA. The CDR3 is CASSVRVNTEAFF. The CDR3 DNA sequence: TGTGCCAGCAGCGTCCGGGTGAACACTGAAGCTTTCTTT. The variable domain in full, completed from reference TRBV7-3 and TRBJ1-1, reads GAGVSQTPSNKVTEKGKYVELRCDPISGHTALYWYRQSLGQGPEFLIYFQGTGAADDSGLPNDRFFAVRPEGSVSTLKIQRTERGDSAVYLCASSVRVNTEAFFGQGTRLTVV.

The rearrangement joins TRBV7-9 to TRBJ1-5; 10 nucleotides line up with TRBD1. Germline loops: CDR1 SEHNR, CDR2 FQNEAQ (reference sequence). Losses at the gene ends were 4 bases for V and 5 bases for J; bases not matched to a gene: 11. The CDR3 is 17 amino acids. CDR3 amino acids: CASSYATGGVFYQPQHF. CDR3 sequence (DNA): TGTGCCAGCAGCTACGCGACAGGGGGCGTATTTTATCAGCCCCAGCATTTT.

The CDR3 loop is CASSLYDRRSHEQYF. Written as DNA, the CDR3 is TGTGCCAGCAGCTTGTACGACAGGAGATCCCACGAGCAGTACTTC. This chain links TRBV5-6 with TRBJ2-7; possibly TRBD1 for D (6 bases). The CDR3 covers 15 residues. V lost 1 base and J 5 bases, leaving 16 bases between the germline ends. Germline values: CDR1 SGHDT, CDR2 YYEEEE.

This clone was observed once. CDR3 DNA: TGTGCCAGCAGCCAAGGGCAGGGGTTGGAAAAACTGTTTTTT. Its translation: CASSQGQGLEKLFF. This chain uses TRBV14 with TRBJ1-4, with D maybe TRBD1 (6 bases). V lost 1 base and J lost 8, with 11 bases in between. The germline gives CDR1 SGHDN, CDR2 FVKESK. The length of the CDR3 is 14 residues. The variable domain in full, completed from reference TRBV14 and TRBJ1-4, reads EAGVTQFPSHSVIEKGQTVTLRCDPISGHDNLYWYRRVMGKEIKFLLHFVKESKQDESGMPNNRFLAERTGGTYSTLKVQPAELEDSGVYFCASSQGQGLEKLFFGSGTQLSVL.

This clone has a handful of counts. The V gene is TRBV7-8, the J gene TRBJ2-1; maybe TRBD1 (5 bases). This CDR3 contains 13 residues. The V end lost 1 base, the J end lost 9 bases, and 10 bases lay between the germline ends. Germline V gene lookup returns CDR1 SGHVS and CDR2 FQNEAQ. The CDR3: CASSLVQGIEQFF. The CDR3 DNA follows: TGTGCCAGCAGCTTAGTTCAGGGAATTGAGCAGTTCTTC. The full variable domain, rest sourced from reference TRBV7-8 and TRBJ2-1, is GAGVSQSPRYKVAKRGQDVALRCDPISGHVSLFWYQQALGQGPEFLTYFQNEAQLDKSGLPSDRFFAERPEGSVSTLKIQRTQQEDSAVYLCASSLVQGIEQFFGPGTRLTVL.

The V gene is TRBV18, the J gene TRBJ1-1; no definite D call. Trimming cost V 6 bases and J 4 bases, with 15 bases left between them. CDR3 length: 14 residues. Germline assignment: CDR1 KGHSH and CDR2 LQKENI. The CDR3 DNA sequence: TGTGCCAGCTCCCTATACGGGGAGGGCACTGAAGCTTTCTTT. This sequence encodes CASSLYGEGTEAFF.

This clone was seen a handful of times. Here the CDR3 DNA reads TGTGCCAGCTCACTACAGGGAGGGAGCAATCAGCCCCAGCATTTT. Amino acids: CASSLQGGSNQPQHF. The chain recombines TRBV18 with TRBJ1-5, with a weak D call TRBD1 (6 bases). The CDR3 is made up of 15 amino acids. Germline loops: CDR1 KGHSH, CDR2 LQKENI. Deletions cut 4 bases from V and 1 base from J, with 11 bases between.

The gene calls are TRBV6-5 and TRBJ2-3, with 11 bases identical to TRBD2. The germline CDR1 and CDR2 sequences are MNHEY and SVGAGI. This CDR3 spans 15 amino acids. With V trimmed by 5 bases and J by 7 bases, 8 bases remained unmatched. The CDR3 reads CASSTYSGGANTQYF. The CDR3 nucleotides are TGTGCCAGCAGTACCTATAGCGGGGGGGCAAATACGCAGTATTTT.

The V gene is TRBV27, the J gene TRBJ2-7, with D possibly matching TRBD2 (6 bases). V was trimmed by 8 bases and J by 3 bases, leaving 17 bases between them. Germline CDR1 MNHEY, CDR2 SMNVEV (reference sequence). The CDR3 consists of 14 residues. CDR3 sequence (DNA): TGTGCCAGCGCGGAGGGTGGACGCCTCTACGAGCAGTACTTC. It specifies CASAEGGRLYEQYF.

The chain recombines TRBV27 with TRBJ2-1; 11 bases agree with TRBD2. With V trimmed by 1 base and J by 0 bases, 2 bases remained unmatched. The germline V gene has CDR1 MNHEY and CDR2 SMNVEV (reference sequence). This CDR3 region has 17 residues. CDR3 bases: TGTGCCAGCAGTTTATTTAGCGGGGGGGCCTCCTACAATGAGCAGTTCTTC. Translation: CASSLFSGGASYNEQFF.

The chain is built from TRBV5-4 and TRBJ1-1; the D is unclear. Germline CDR1 reads SGHNT; CDR2 reads YYREEE (reference sequence). The CDR3 has 15 residues. The ends were cut back, 5 bases at V and 0 bases at J, with 14 bases in the middle. Here the CDR3 DNA reads TGTGCCAGCAGGGCCGGGTTCTACATGAACACTGAAGCTTTCTTT. Protein: CASRAGFYMNTEAFF.

This chain links TRBV5-1 with TRBJ2-7; 9 bases match TRBD2. The CDR3 has 15 amino acids. The trim removed 4 bases at V and 4 bases at J, leaving 9 bases unmatched. Germline CDR1 SGHRS, CDR2 YFSETQ. CDR3 sequence: CASSVISGGTYEQYF. The CDR3 DNA follows: TGCGCCAGCAGCGTGATTAGCGGGGGTACGTACGAGCAGTACTTC.

This rearrangement joins TRBV5-1 to TRBJ2-7; tentatively, D is TRBD1 (5 bases). V gave up 1 base and J gave up 0 bases, with 14 bases separating them. Looked up from germline, CDR1 is SGHRS and CDR2 is YFSETQ. The CDR3 runs 16 residues. Written as DNA, the CDR3 is TGCGCCAGCAGCTTGCTCACCGGACACAGCTCCTACGAGCAGTACTTC. The encoded protein is CASSLLTGHSSYEQYF.

The rearrangement joins TRBV4-1 to TRBJ2-3; 9 nucleotides match TRBD2. CDR1 MGHRA and CDR2 YSYEKL come from the germline V gene. With 0 bases clipped from V and 3 bases from J, the junction kept 4 bases outside the gene matches. This CDR3 contains 16 residues. The CDR3 DNA follows: TGCGCCAGCAGCCAAGATCGGGCGGGGGGGACAGATACGCAGTATTTT. This gives the protein CASSQDRAGGTDTQYF.

In nucleotides, the CDR3 is TGCGCCAGCAGCTCGAGCGGGGGAGGACATAATGAGCAGTTCTTC. Translated: CASSSSGGGHNEQFF. V usage is TRBV5-1 and J usage is TRBJ2-1; 8 nucleotides line up with TRBD2. The germline V gene encodes CDR1 SGHRS and CDR2 YFSETQ. The CDR3 consists of 15 residues. The V segment lost 3 bases and the J segment 7 bases; nucleotides outside the gene matches: 9.

The rearrangement uses TRBV19 and TRBJ2-1, with 12 bases aligning to TRBD2. The CDR3 consists of 17 residues. CDR1 and CDR2 (germline): LNHDA, SQIVND (reference sequence). Trimming cost V 6 bases and J 7 bases; bases outside gene matches: 13. The CDR3 DNA reads TGTGCCAGTAGGCCCGGCCGTCTAGCGGGGGGGCAAAATGAGCAGTTCTTC. Translated: CASRPGRLAGGQNEQFF.

The chain's CDR3 is CASSSALAGGYEQFF. The CDR3 nucleotides read TGTGCCAGCAGTTCAGCACTAGCGGGGGGGTATGAGCAGTTCTTC. The chain is built from TRBV27 and TRBJ2-1, with 13 bases identical to TRBD2. There are 15 residues in the CDR3. The V and J ends lost 4 bases and 8 bases, in that order; junction bases with no gene match: 5. Germline assignment: CDR1 MNHEY and CDR2 SMNVEV (reference sequence).

Only a few counts were recorded for this clone. This rearrangement joins TRBV19 to TRBJ1-5, with TRBD1 as a possible D gene (5 bases). The V gene's germline CDR1 is LNHDA and CDR2 SQIVND (reference sequence). This CDR3 has 16 amino acids. Trimming left V 5 bases short and J 12 bases short, with 26 bases between. The CDR3 nucleotides read TGTGCCAGTAGTCTGCACCGGGACGGCCTCGGGAGACTCCAGCATTTT. This sequence encodes CASSLHRDGLGRLQHF.

The chain is built from TRBV7-8 and TRBJ1-2, with D unclear. Germline loops: CDR1 SGHVS, CDR2 FQNEAQ. This CDR3 has 16 residues. Trimming removed 1 base at V and 4 bases at J, with 16 bases between. CDR3 nucleotide sequence: TGTGCCAGCAGCTTAGTGCCGGGGTTGGCGGCCTATGGCTACACCTTC. Its translation: CASSLVPGLAAYGYTF.

In DNA form, the CDR3 reads TGTGCCAGCAGCTTGCAGGTCTCCTACGAGCAGTACTTC. Translated, it gives CASSLQVSYEQYF. The chain is built from TRBV5-5 and TRBJ2-7, with no clear D. The V gene lost 1 base and the J gene lost 0 bases, with 5 bases spanning the gap. Germline loops: CDR1 SGHKS, CDR2 YYEKEE (reference sequence). CDR3 length: 13 residues. Drawing the rest from reference TRBV5-5 and TRBJ2-7, the complete variable domain is DAGVTQSPTHLIKTRGQQVTLRCSPISGHKSVSWYQQVLGQGPQFIFQYYEKEERGRGNFPDRFSARQFPNYSSELNVNALLLGDSALYLCASSLQVSYEQYFGPGTRLTVT.